This TCR beta chain is from a study of lymphopenia after photon versus proton radiotherapy. General study points: Proton therapy kept repertoires fairly stable, unlike photons, which gained effector/memory cells. After lymphocyte nadir, photon-treated repertoires showed oligoclonal expansion, especially CD8+ Temra.

This CDR3 has 14 amino acids. V was pared by 1 base and J by 1 base, with 7 bases between. Germline CDR1 reads SGHTA; CDR2 reads FQGNSA. The data were produced by immunoSEQ multiplex PCR, yet TCRdb's version contains in-frame clones alone and is incomplete. The table includes about 20,000 clones, 80% to 95% detected once. A remark on this clone: Antigen specificity is unknown. The sample contains more than one DNA sequence encoding this CDR3.

This chain connects TRBV7-2 to TRBJ1-1; possibly TRBD1 for D (5 bases). The sample here was peripheral blood, taken from a patient treated with proton-based radiotherapy. The TCR sequence derives from a woman between 70 and 85 years old with pancreatic cancer. Some clones in this sample may be carry-over from other donors' samples. CDR3 nucleotides: TGTGCCAGCAGCTTAGACAGGTGGAACACTGAAGCTTTCTTT. Translating it yields CASSLDRWNTEAFF.